The rows below give T cell receptor beta chains drawn from one sample of a study of T cell responses to AZD1222 COVID-19 vaccine. The repertoire was sequenced with immunoSEQ multiplex PCR; TCRdb's copy has only in-frame clones and lacks some. The sample lists 65,000 to 80,000 clones; roughly nine tenths were seen once. The source material was peripheral blood, sampled on day 0 of AZD1222 vaccination. The receptors stem from an adult in good health. Both conserved end residues are part of each CDR3. The D gene is left open where the match is weak.

D gene: TRBD1; J gene: TRBJ1-2; V gene: TRBV27; CDR3 protein: CASSLTVGQGHAGYTF; CDR3 DNA: TGTGCCAGCAGTCTTACCGTTGGACAGGGCCACGCTGGCTACACCTTC
D gene: -; J gene: TRBJ1-2; V gene: TRBV6-1; CDR3 protein: CASSDQQLLNYGYTF; CDR3 DNA: TGTGCCAGCAGTGACCAGCAGTTACTAAACTATGGCTACACCTTC
D gene: TRBD2; J gene: TRBJ2-1; V gene: TRBV5-1; CDR3 protein: CASTELAGGGYYNEQFF; CDR3 DNA: TGCGCCAGCACCGAACTAGCGGGAGGGGGGTACTACAATGAGCAGTTCTTC
D gene: -; J gene: TRBJ1-2; V gene: TRBV4-2; CDR3 protein: CASSQDSGANYGYTF; CDR3 DNA: TGTGCCAGCAGCCAAGATAGTGGCGCCAACTATGGCTACACCTTC
D gene: TRBD1; J gene: TRBJ2-7; V gene: TRBV10-3; CDR3 protein: CATGDRGISYEQYF; CDR3 DNA: TGTGCCACGGGGGACAGGGGTATTTCCTACGAGCAGTACTTC
D gene: -; J gene: TRBJ2-1; V gene: TRBV11-2; CDR3 protein: CASRRGDWNEQFF; CDR3 DNA: TGTGCCAGCAGGCGTGGGGACTGGAATGAGCAGTTCTTC
D gene: -; J gene: TRBJ2-5; V gene: TRBV19; CDR3 protein: CASSIASKETQYF; CDR3 DNA: TGTGCCAGTAGTATAGCCTCGAAAGAGACCCAGTACTTC
D gene: TRBD2; J gene: TRBJ2-1; V gene: TRBV11-3; CDR3 protein: CASRPTSGSLNEQFF; CDR3 DNA: TGTGCCAGCAGGCCAACTAGCGGGAGTCTCAATGAGCAGTTCTTC
D gene: TRBD2; J gene: TRBJ2-7; V gene: TRBV6-5; CDR3 protein: CASSRKTSGNEQYF; CDR3 DNA: TGTGCCAGCAGCCGAAAGACTAGCGGGAACGAGCAGTACTTC
D gene: -; J gene: TRBJ2-3; V gene: TRBV5-1; CDR3 protein: CASKAQPQESFADTQYF; CDR3 DNA: TGCGCCAGCAAAGCCCAACCCCAAGAGAGTTTCGCAGATACGCAGTATTTT
D gene: -; J gene: TRBJ2-3; V gene: TRBV6-5; CDR3 protein: CASIKPPDTQYF; CDR3 DNA: TGTGCCAGCATTAAGCCACCAGATACGCAGTATTTT